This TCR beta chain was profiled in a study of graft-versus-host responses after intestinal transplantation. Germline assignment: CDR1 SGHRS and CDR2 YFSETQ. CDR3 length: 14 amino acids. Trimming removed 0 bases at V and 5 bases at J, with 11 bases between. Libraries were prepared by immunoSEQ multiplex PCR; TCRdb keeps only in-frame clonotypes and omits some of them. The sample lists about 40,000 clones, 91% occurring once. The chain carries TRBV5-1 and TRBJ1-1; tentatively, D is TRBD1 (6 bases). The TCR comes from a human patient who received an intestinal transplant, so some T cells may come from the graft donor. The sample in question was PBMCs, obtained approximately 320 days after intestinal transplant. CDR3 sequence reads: CASSLAGGETEAFF. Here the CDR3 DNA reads TGCGCCAGCAGCTTGGCTGGGGGCGAGACTGAAGCTTTCTTT.